A single T cell receptor beta chain is shown here with its context. Its cognate antigen is unknown. The sample belongs to a study of T cell responses to AZD1222 COVID-19 vaccine. Study-level findings and limits: Unmutated variant regions are reportedly the target of nearly half of TCRs that are spike-specific.

The germline CDR1 and CDR2 sequences are SEHNR and FQNEAQ (reference sequence). V was trimmed by 3 bases and J by 6 bases, leaving 15 bases between them. This CDR3 spans 14 amino acids. The repertoire was sequenced with immunoSEQ multiplex PCR; TCRdb's copy has only in-frame clones and lacks some. Of around 78,000 clones listed, 90% were seen once; the top ten hold 2.5% to 4%. This clonotype originated in an adult who received the AZD1222 COVID-19 vaccine. The V call is TRBV7-9, the J call TRBJ2-7; D is perhaps TRBD1 (6 bases). Sample: peripheral blood, taken 28 days after the second AZD1222 dose. The CDR3 sequence is CASSFSQGRSEQYF. The CDR3 coding sequence is TGTGCCAGCAGCTTTTCTCAGGGGAGAAGCGAGCAGTACTTC.